This is a list of T cell receptor beta chains from one sample in a study of blood T cells in healthy people across ages. One entry per CDR3 protein, called by TCRdb with MiXCR from the 5' RACE reads. The sample consists of about 1.5 million distinct CDR3 sequences, roughly 43% of them appearing once. The sequenced sample was blood. These receptors were collected from a woman aged 18-35 years in good health. Both conserved end residues are part of each CDR3. Fields, in order: V gene, J gene, clone size, CDR3 length, D gene, CDR3 protein, CDR3 DNA. A D gene is named only where the DNA matches it firmly. Expanded clones are given a class, and other clones once, few, many or no size at all.

>TRBV9|TRBJ2-1|.|13|.
CASSGEDYNEQFF
TGTGCCAGCAGCGGAGAGGACTACAATGAGCAGTTCTTC
>TRBV5-6|TRBJ2-6|.|14|.
CASSSFDGANVLTF
TGTGCCAGCAGCTCCTTCGATGGGGCCAACGTCCTGACTTTC
>TRBV6-2/TRBV6-3|TRBJ2-7|.|14|TRBD1
CASSDPGGTYEQYF
TGTGCCAGCAGTGACCCAGGGGGAACCTACGAGCAGTACTTC
>TRBV29-1|TRBJ1-4|few|14|.
CSVEVPGPREKLFF
TGCAGCGTTGAAGTTCCAGGTCCCCGGGAAAAACTGTTTTTT
>TRBV5-1|TRBJ2-1|.|15|.
CASTVYKSSYNEQFF
TGCGCCAGCACAGTTTACAAAAGCTCCTACAATGAGCAGTTCTTC
>TRBV29-1|TRBJ2-7|once|16|TRBD2
CSVEWFSGSIYNEQYF
TGCAGCGTTGAGTGGTTTAGCGGGAGTATCTACAATGAGCAGTACTTC
>TRBV5-1|TRBJ1-2|many|13|TRBD1
CASSEGQGDGYTF
TGCGCCAGCAGCGAGGGACAGGGTGATGGCTACACCTTC
>TRBV3-1|TRBJ1-6|.|14|.
CASSQGQSNSPLHF
TGTGCCAGCAGCCAAGGACAGTCTAATTCACCCCTCCACTTT
>TRBV10-3|TRBJ1-2|few|15|TRBD1
CAISDPDRGTYGYTF
TGTGCCATCAGTGACCCCGACAGGGGCACCTATGGCTACACCTTC
>TRBV7-2|TRBJ1-5|few|14|.
CASSLGLGGQPQHF
TGTGCCAGCAGCTTGGGATTGGGGGGTCAGCCCCAGCATTTT
>TRBV5-1|TRBJ2-1|.|15|TRBD2
CASSHGLAGSNEQFF
TGCGCCAGCAGCCACGGACTAGCGGGATCTAATGAGCAGTTCTTC